The following is a T cell receptor (beta chain) sequence with its context. What antigen it recognizes has not been identified. No much larger clone is present one base from it, and per-base qualities are unavailable. Library preparation employed the immunoSEQ multiplex PCR assay. TCRdb limited this immuneACCESS table to in-frame rearrangements with V and J called. A share of clones is missing; checked studies link under half to unresolved V genes, and the rest is unexplained. For this sample the table gives around 31,000 clones, of which over 85% were detected only once. The ten biggest clones cover roughly 0.74% of the sample. Including the terminal cysteine and phenylalanine, the CDR3 comprises 14 residues. Just CDR3 DNA is preserved here, 42 bases in frame from base 1. The germline V gene sets CDR1 to SGHRS and CDR2 to YFSETQ. V is cut by 4 bases and J by 6 bases, and the space between the germline ends is 14 bases.

The sample is drawn from a study of T cell changes during pregnancy in multiple sclerosis (dated by TCRdb to the late 2010s). In terms of the full investigation: The study looked at changes in the T cell repertoire across pregnancy in women with multiple sclerosis.

The sequencing used CD4+ T cells from peripheral blood mononuclear cells, collected in the first trimester of pregnancy. The V and J genes are TRBV5-1 and TRBJ2-1; D gene: possibly TRBD2, on 5 matching bases. The TCR was taken from a female donor with multiple sclerosis, enrolled in a pregnancy study. This receptor has the CDR3 CASSPWTPANEQFF. The DNA reads TGCGCCAGCAGCCCTTGGACTCCAGCCAATGAGCAGTTCTTC.